This entry lists 30 T cell receptor beta chains sequenced from one sample in a study of shared clonotypes between healthy human individuals. The table came from immunoSEQ multiplex PCR; TCRdb's copy has only in-frame clones and leaves some out. This sample has roughly 2,300,000 clones, with roughly 92% found just once. Sequencing used naive CD4+ T cells from PBMCs. Subset indicated: CD45RA+ positively selected. All receptors derive from a man aged 18 to 29 in good health. Some clones in this sample may be carry-over from other donors' samples.

This rearrangement joins TRBV5-1 to TRBJ1-4, with TRBD1 matching over 7 bases. CDR1 and CDR2 (germline): SGHRS, YFSETQ. The CDR3 consists of 12 residues. V lost 4 bases to trimming and J lost 12 bases; unmatched junction nucleotides: 6. The DNA for the CDR3 is TGCGCCAGCAGCAGCGGAGGGACAGAACTGTTTTTT. Amino acid sequence: CASSSGGTELFF. The whole variable domain, filled in from reference TRBV5-1 and TRBJ1-4, reads KAGVTQTPRYLIKTRGQQVTLSCSPISGHRSVSWYQQTPGQGLQFLFEYFSETQRNKGNFPGRFSGRQFSNSRSEMNVSTLELGDSALYLCASSSGGTELFFGSGTQLSVL.

This rearrangement joins TRBV27 to TRBJ1-2, with no clear D. CDR3 length: 16 amino acids. The germline V gene encodes CDR1 MNHEY and CDR2 SMNVEV (reference sequence). V shed 5 bases and J shed 0 bases, with 16 bases lying between them. CDR3 region: CASSPLTTVPNYGYTF. The DNA for the CDR3 is TGTGCCAGCAGTCCACTAACGACGGTCCCTAACTATGGCTACACCTTC.

This chain uses TRBV5-6 with TRBJ1-1; unclear D gene. Trimming took 4 bases from V and 0 from J, leaving 13 bases between them. The CDR3 length is 15 residues. CDR1 and CDR2 (germline): SGHDT, YYEEEE. CDR3 sequence reads: CASSAGGSMNTEAFF. In DNA form, the CDR3 reads TGTGCCAGCAGCGCAGGTGGTTCGATGAACACTGAAGCTTTCTTT.

This clone was counted once. This rearrangement joins TRBV6-1 to TRBJ2-5, with D hard to call. Germline lookup yields CDR1 MNHNS and CDR2 SASEGT. This CDR3 comprises 11 residues. Trimming removed 10 bases from V and 5 bases from J, with 11 bases in between. The CDR3: CATRVEETQYF. DNA of the CDR3: TGTGCCACCCGAGTGGAGGAGACCCAGTACTTC.

This sequence joins TRBV28 and TRBJ2-7, with a tentative D call TRBD2 (5 bases). CDR3 length equals 16 residues. The germline gives CDR1 MDHEN, CDR2 SYDVKM. V lost 4 bases to trimming and J lost 5 bases, with 21 bases between them. CDR3 protein: CASSSRTGTHYNEQYF. CDR3 bases: TGTGCCAGCAGTTCGCGGACGGGAACCCACTATAACGAGCAGTACTTC.

V is TRBV9 and J is TRBJ2-1; 11 bases match TRBD2. In germline, CDR1 is SGDLS, CDR2 YYNGEE. J lost 3 bases, V lost 6 bases, and 8 bases had no gene match. The CDR3 contains 16 residues. DNA of the CDR3: TGTGCCAGCACCCTAACCGGGACTAGCGGCTACAATGAGCAGTTCTTC. It codes for CASTLTGTSGYNEQFF.

The V call is TRBV4-2, the J call TRBJ2-2; 11 positions agree with TRBD2. Germline V gene data show CDR1 as LGHNA and CDR2 as YNFKEQ. With 4 bases clipped from V and 0 bases from J, the junction kept 10 bases outside the gene matches. CDR3 length equals 19 residues. The CDR3 is CASSLPVTSGTPNTGELFF. The CDR3 DNA reads as TGTGCCAGCAGCCTCCCCGTGACTAGCGGGACCCCGAACACCGGGGAGCTGTTTTTT.

V gene TRBV19 combines with J gene TRBJ2-1, with no clear D. V was clipped by 7 bases and J by 8 bases, with 21 bases between them. Per germline, CDR1 LNHDA and CDR2 SQIVND (reference sequence). The CDR3 runs 15 residues. The CDR3 region is CASTLGRSPLDEQFF. For the CDR3, the DNA is TGTGCCAGTACCCTTGGGCGGAGCCCCTTGGATGAGCAGTTCTTC.

The J gene is TRBJ2-7, the V gene TRBV19, with TRBD1 matching 7 bases. Unmatched junction bases numbered 6, after V lost 5 bases and J lost 5 bases. This CDR3 spans 13 amino acids. Germline assignment: CDR1 LNHDA and CDR2 SQIVND (reference sequence). In nucleotides, the CDR3 is TGTGCCAGTAGTTCGGACAGGCGGGACGAGCAGTACTTC. The encoded protein is CASSSDRRDEQYF.

Turning to this clone: Other DNA sequences within the sample encode an identical CDR3. The chain uses TRBV11-2 and TRBJ2-5; D not certain. This CDR3 is built from 14 residues. The germline V and J ends were trimmed by 3 bases and 3 bases, with 11 bases remaining between them. In germline, CDR1 is SGHAT, CDR2 FQNNGV. In DNA form, the CDR3 reads TGTGCCAGCAGCTTGGTGACACGTGAAGAGACCCAGTACTTC. Translation gives CASSLVTREETQYF.

This chain connects TRBV7-3 to TRBJ2-1; 7 bases fit TRBD2. The CDR3 totals 16 residues. Germline V lookup: CDR1 SGHTA, CDR2 FQGTGA. V was clipped by 5 bases and J by 5 bases; unmatched bases: 12. In DNA, the CDR3 is TGTGCCAGCAGCGCAACGGGGGGAGGTATCCACAATGAGCAGTTCTTC. Protein sequence: CASSATGGGIHNEQFF.

The rearrangement uses TRBV5-1 and TRBJ2-5; 7 bases map to TRBD2. Germline-derived CDR1 and CDR2 are SGHRS and YFSETQ. The CDR3 totals 16 residues. The V and J ends lost 4 bases and 4 bases, in that order; junction bases with no gene match: 13. The CDR3 loop reads CASSLEEGGWSETQYF. The CDR3 nucleotides read TGCGCCAGCAGCCTCGAGGAGGGAGGGTGGTCAGAGACCCAGTACTTC.

The J gene is TRBJ2-2, the V gene TRBV28, with a possible D match to TRBD1 (8 bases). This CDR3 region has 17 residues. V lost 3 bases and J 3 bases, leaving 17 bases between the germline ends. The germline CDR1 and CDR2 sequences are MDHEN and SYDVKM. CDR3 nucleotides: TGTGCCAGCAGTTTTGCGGGGGCAGGGGGCTACACCGGGGAGCTGTTTTTT. Translation: CASSFAGAGGYTGELFF.

In regard to this clone: Other DNA sequences in this sample translate to the same CDR3. The chain has TRBV18 and TRBJ1-5, with D possibly being TRBD1 (6 bases). The CDR3 runs 13 residues. Trimming removed 4 bases from V and 4 bases from J, with 8 bases in between. The germline V gene has CDR1 KGHSH and CDR2 LQKENI. For the CDR3, the DNA is TGTGCCAGCTCACTGGACAGAAATCAGCCCCAGCATTTT. This encodes CASSLDRNQPQHF. Variable domain in full (rest from reference TRBV18 and TRBJ1-5): NAGVMQNPRHLVRRRGQEARLRCSPMKGHSHVYWYRQLPEEGLKFMVYLQKENIIDESGMPKERFSAEFPKEGPSILRIQQVVRGDSAAYFCASSLDRNQPQHFGDGTRLSIL.

A note on this clone: Other DNA sequences in this specimen translate into the identical CDR3. The J gene is TRBJ2-5, the V gene TRBV5-1; D gene unclear. The CDR3 has 13 amino acids. CDR1 SGHRS and CDR2 YFSETQ come from the germline V gene. The V end was cut by 0 bases, the J end by 5 bases, with 8 bases between. This CDR3 reads CASSLGAGETQYF. For the CDR3, the DNA is TGCGCCAGCAGCTTGGGGGCCGGGGAGACCCAGTACTTC.

The chain combines TRBV7-9 with TRBJ2-3, with 11 bases identical to TRBD2. The V gene end was trimmed by 5 bases and the J gene end by 1 base; junction bases not matched to a gene: 14. This CDR3 has 19 residues. Germline V lookup: CDR1 SEHNR, CDR2 FQNEAQ (reference sequence). CDR3 in amino acids: CASSTPLSGRALGTDTQYF. Here the CDR3 DNA reads TGTGCCAGCAGCACCCCGCTTAGCGGGAGGGCTTTGGGCACAGATACGCAGTATTTT. The whole variable domain, filled in from reference TRBV7-9 and TRBJ2-3, reads DTGVSQNPRHKITKRGQNVTFRCDPISEHNRLYWYRQTLGQGPEFLTYFQNEAQLEKSRLLSDRFSAERPKGSFSTLEIQRTEQGDSAMYLCASSTPLSGRALGTDTQYFGPGTRLTVL.

This clone was seen a single time. The V and J genes are TRBV9 and TRBJ1-1; maybe TRBD1 (5 bases). The CDR3 covers 15 residues. Trimming removed 0 bases from V and 1 base from J, with 10 bases in between. Germline-derived CDR1 and CDR2 are SGDLS and YYNGEE. CDR3: CASSVEPRENTEAFF. The CDR3 DNA reads as TGTGCCAGCAGCGTAGAGCCCAGGGAGAACACTGAAGCTTTCTTT.

This clone was detected only once. The genes are TRBV7-3 and TRBJ2-5; D is perhaps TRBD2 (7 bases). V lost 5 bases and J 0 bases, leaving 13 bases between the germline ends. The CDR3 length is 15 residues. Germline values: CDR1 SGHTA, CDR2 FQGTGA. DNA of the CDR3: TGTGCCAGCAGCGCGGGGGCTGGGTACCAAGAGACCCAGTACTTC. This gives the protein CASSAGAGYQETQYF.

Regarding this clone: Other DNA sequences in this sample translate to the same CDR3. The CDR3 DNA is TGTGCCAGCAGCTTATCGGGGGGAACTGAAGCTTTCTTT. Its protein is CASSLSGGTEAFF. The V and J genes are TRBV11-2 and TRBJ1-1, with D perhaps TRBD1 (5 bases). CDR3 length: 13 residues. V lost 2 bases to trimming and J lost 5 bases, with 9 bases between them. Per the germline V gene, CDR1 is SGHAT and CDR2 is FQNNGV. Full variable domain (remainder filled in from reference TRBV11-2 and TRBJ1-1): EAGVAQSPRYKIIEKRQSVAFWCNPISGHATLYWYQQILGQGPKLLIQFQNNGVVDDSQLPKDRFSAERLKGVDSTLKIQPAKLEDSAVYLCASSLSGGTEAFFGQGTRLTVV.

The V and J genes are TRBV6-1 and TRBJ2-1, with D unclear. Germline CDR1 is MNHNS and CDR2 is SASEGT. This CDR3 region has 13 residues. Trimming removed 0 bases at V and 5 bases at J, with 5 bases between. The CDR3 here is CASSEAYDNEQFF. The CDR3 nucleotides read TGTGCCAGCAGTGAAGCCTACGACAATGAGCAGTTCTTC.

The rearrangement uses TRBV7-9 and TRBJ2-2; unclear D gene. Germline loops: CDR1 SEHNR, CDR2 FQNEAQ (reference sequence). This CDR3 contains 14 residues. Trimming cost V 5 bases and J 3 bases, with 10 bases left between them. The CDR3 sequence is CASSLTVYTGELFF. The CDR3 DNA reads as TGTGCCAGCAGCCTAACCGTATACACCGGGGAGCTGTTTTTT. The full variable domain, its missing parts supplied by reference TRBV7-9 and TRBJ2-2, is DTGVSQNPRHKITKRGQNVTFRCDPISEHNRLYWYRQTLGQGPEFLTYFQNEAQLEKSRLLSDRFSAERPKGSFSTLEIQRTEQGDSAMYLCASSLTVYTGELFFGEGSRLTVL.

The rearrangement links TRBV4-1 to TRBJ1-1; 10 bases align to TRBD1. The CDR3 contains 15 residues. Trimming cost V 3 bases and J 10 bases; bases outside gene matches: 11. The V gene's germline CDR1 is MGHRA and CDR2 YSYEKL. DNA of the CDR3: TGCGCCAGCAGCCAGGCTGGACAGGGGGTTCATGGAGCTTTCTTT. Its protein product is CASSQAGQGVHGAFF.

This CDR3 is CASSQGADQPQHF. CDR3 nucleotide sequence: TGCGCCAGCAGCCAAGGAGCGGATCAGCCCCAGCATTTT. The chain is built from TRBV4-1 and TRBJ1-5, with D unresolved. CDR3 length equals 13 residues. Germline-derived CDR1 and CDR2 are MGHRA and YSYEKL. Trimming shortened V by 1 base and J by 5 bases, and 6 bases separated the two germline ends.

The chain links TRBV6-5 to TRBJ1-1; D not certain. The germline V gene encodes CDR1 MNHEY and CDR2 SVGAGI. Trimming removed 0 bases at V and 0 bases at J, with 8 bases between. The CDR3 is 15 amino acids. CDR3 in DNA: TGTGCCAGCAGTTACTCCAGAGCCATGAACACTGAAGCTTTCTTT. This gives the protein CASSYSRAMNTEAFF.

This clone came up a few times. The chain recombines TRBV7-4 with TRBJ2-4, with 12 bases matching TRBD1. The V gene end was trimmed by 3 bases and the J gene end by 3 bases; junction bases not matched to a gene: 3. Germline V gene sequence: CDR1 SGHVT, CDR2 SQSDAQ. The CDR3 is made up of 16 amino acids. The CDR3 is CASSFGTGGLKNIQYF. The CDR3 region has the DNA TGTGCCAGCAGCTTTGGGACAGGGGGCCTCAAAAACATTCAGTACTTC.

The chain links TRBV9 to TRBJ2-5; the D gene is possibly TRBD2 (5 bases). Germline CDR1 SGDLS, CDR2 YYNGEE. The CDR3 sequence is 15 residues long. Trimming removed 4 bases at V and 5 bases at J, with 18 bases between. CDR3 coding DNA: TGTGCCAGCAGCAGGAGGACGGGCCCTGAGGAGACCCAGTACTTC. This codes for CASSRRTGPEETQYF.

This clone was detected once. The genes are TRBV5-4 and TRBJ2-7; D remains ambiguous. In germline, CDR1 is SGHNT, CDR2 YYREEE (reference sequence). This CDR3 is 15 amino acids long. The germline V and J ends were trimmed by 2 bases and 0 bases, with 12 bases remaining between them. The CDR3, as DNA: TGTGCCAGCAGCTTCGGACGCCTCAGCTCCTACGAGCAGTACTTC. Translated, it gives CASSFGRLSSYEQYF.

The CDR3 sequence is CASSYSSGRAYEQYF. The CDR3 DNA reads TGTGCCAGCAGTTACAGTAGCGGGAGGGCCTACGAGCAGTACTTC. The chain is built from TRBV11-2 and TRBJ2-7; 11 bases align to TRBD2. The CDR3 is 15 amino acids. The junction had 6 bases not matched to a gene; V was cut back by 6 bases and J by 2 bases. Germline CDR1 reads SGHAT; CDR2 reads FQNNGV.

In the case of this clone: The sample carries other DNA sequences with the same CDR3. The rearrangement uses TRBV7-3 and TRBJ1-1; a weak D match, TRBD1 (6 bases). Germline values: CDR1 SGHTA, CDR2 FQGTGA. The CDR3 covers 13 residues. V was cut by 3 bases and J by 1 base, with 6 bases left in between. This CDR3 reads CASSLTGNTEAFF. Written as DNA, the CDR3 is TGTGCCAGCAGCTTGACAGGGAACACTGAAGCTTTCTTT. The complete variable domain, with remaining parts taken from reference TRBV7-3 and TRBJ1-1, reads GAGVSQTPSNKVTEKGKYVELRCDPISGHTALYWYRQSLGQGPEFLIYFQGTGAADDSGLPNDRFFAVRPEGSVSTLKIQRTERGDSAVYLCASSLTGNTEAFFGQGTRLTVV.

This clone was detected only once. The gene calls are TRBV5-4 and TRBJ1-2; D ambiguous. Germline CDR1 is SGHNT and CDR2 is YYREEE (reference sequence). The CDR3 runs 15 residues. V was trimmed by 0 bases and J by 0 bases, leaving 9 bases between them. The CDR3 nucleotides read TGTGCCAGCAGCTTGGACCAGTCGGCTAACTATGGCTACACCTTC. This gives the protein CASSLDQSANYGYTF.